The entry below gives a single T cell receptor (beta chain) sequence along with its context. The junction shows a germline mismatch at one end, possibly a read error. The data were taken from a study of control samples from healthy donors and cancer patients. The CDR3 contains 13 residues. Germline assignment: CDR1 GTSNPN and CDR2 SVGIG (reference sequence). Assay used: immunoSEQ multiplex PCR; TCRdb lists only in-frame clones, some missing. This table holds 45,000 to 60,000 clones, roughly 92% found once. Input material: blood. The receptor was derived from a man aged 25-45 years in good health. The rearrangement links TRBV30 to TRBJ1-2, with D possibly matching TRBD1 (5 bases). The CDR3 is CARRTQGNYGYTF. The CDR3 DNA is TGTGCCCGGAGGACACAAGGGAACTATGGCTACACCTTC.